The 17 T cell receptor beta chains below all came from one sample that was sequenced in a study of OX40 agonist ivuxolimab in advanced cancers. The table came from immunoSEQ multiplex PCR; TCRdb's copy has only in-frame clones and leaves some out. This table has 82,000 or so clones, roughly 89% appearing once. The specimen comprised CD4+ or CD8+ T cells sorted from blood, sampled in a trial of the OX40 agonist ivuxolimab. The receptors come from an adult with an advanced solid tumor such as melanoma, head and neck, liver or kidney cancer.

The chain couples TRBV30 to TRBJ2-6, with a tentative D call TRBD1 (6 bases). Trimming removed 2 bases at V and 0 bases at J, with 14 bases between. Germline assignment: CDR1 GTSNPN and CDR2 SVGIG (reference sequence). The CDR3 runs 17 residues. The CDR3 here is CAWSRWDMTSGANVLTF. The CDR3 nucleotides are TGTGCCTGGAGTAGGTGGGACATGACCTCTGGGGCCAACGTCCTGACTTTC. Variable domain in full (rest from reference TRBV30 and TRBJ2-6): SQTIHQWPATLVQPVGSPLSLECTVEGTSNPNLYWYRQAAGRGLQLLFYSVGIGQISSEVPQNLSASRPQDRQFILSSKKLLLSDSGFYLCAWSRWDMTSGANVLTFGAGSRLTVL.

This chain uses TRBV6-1 with TRBJ1-5; D gene ambiguous. The V end lost 2 bases, the J end lost 0 bases, and 8 bases lay between the germline ends. Germline assignment: CDR1 MNHNS and CDR2 SASEGT. The CDR3 is made up of 15 amino acids. The CDR3: CASSESYRSNQPQHF. Here the CDR3 DNA reads TGTGCCAGCAGTGAATCTTACCGTAGCAATCAGCCCCAGCATTTT.

This rearrangement joins TRBV4-1 to TRBJ2-7; 7 positions match TRBD2. The CDR3 length is 15 residues. CDR1 MGHRA and CDR2 YSYEKL come from the germline V gene. V was pared by 1 base and J by 3 bases, with 6 bases of the junction left unmatched. The CDR3 coding sequence is TGCGCCAGCAGCCAAGGGGGGGGAACTTTCTACGAGCAGTACTTC. It codes for CASSQGGGTFYEQYF.

This clone was detected once. The V and J genes are TRBV5-1 and TRBJ2-5; 7 nucleotides match TRBD1. The CDR3 is 14 amino acids. The J segment lost 0 bases and the V segment lost 4 bases, leaving 3 bases of the junction unmatched. Germline V lookup: CDR1 SGHRS, CDR2 YFSETQ. In DNA, the CDR3 is TGCGCCAGCAGCGTACAGGGGCACCAAGAGACCCAGTACTTC. Translation gives CASSVQGHQETQYF.

For this clone: The sample has other DNA sequences that encode this CDR3 too. The V and J genes are TRBV19 and TRBJ2-5; 8 bases are a match to TRBD1. CDR1 is LNHDA and CDR2 is SQIVND in the germline V gene (reference sequence). Losses at the gene ends were 8 bases for V and 5 bases for J; bases not matched to a gene: 4. This CDR3 has 12 amino acids. CDR3 DNA: TGTGCCAGTCAGGGGGCAGGGGAGACCCAGTACTTC. Its translation is CASQGAGETQYF.

This chain connects TRBV18 to TRBJ2-5; D gene unclear. The CDR3 consists of 14 residues. Germline CDR1 reads KGHSH; CDR2 reads LQKENI. Trimming took 1 base from V and 2 from J, leaving 8 bases between them. This CDR3 is CASSPQRSQETQYF. The CDR3 DNA is TGTGCCAGCTCACCACAACGAAGTCAAGAGACCCAGTACTTC.

The chain carries TRBV5-4 and TRBJ2-7; 10 positions agree with TRBD1. In germline, CDR1 is SGHNT, CDR2 YYREEE (reference sequence). The V gene end was trimmed by 3 bases and the J gene end by 3 bases; junction bases not matched to a gene: 3. There are 14 residues in the CDR3. CDR3 amino acids: CASSYGTGDYEQYF. The CDR3, as DNA: TGTGCCAGCAGCTACGGGACAGGGGACTACGAGCAGTACTTC.

This chain uses TRBV1 with TRBJ2-5; whether TRBD2, the table's D call, matches the DNA was not checked. TRBV1 represents a pseudogene. This CDR3 region has 17 residues. CDR3 in DNA: TGCACCAGCAGCCAAGGGGGTGGGAGGGCCTGCCAAGAGACCCAGTACTTC. This translates into CTSSQGGGRACQETQYF.

The J gene is TRBJ2-5, the V gene TRBV11-3; 7 nucleotides agree with TRBD1. The J call is uncertain, as TRBJ2-7 better fits the DNA end. Germline CDR1 reads SGHNT; CDR2 reads YENEEA. CDR3 size: 15 residues. The CDR3 region has the DNA TGTGCCAGCAGCTTCACGGGACAGAAAATATACGAGCAGTACTTC. It codes for CASSFTGQKIYEQYF.

In this sample, this clone turned up a few times. The chain recombines TRBV30 with TRBJ1-1, with D hard to call. The germline V gene has CDR1 GTSNPN and CDR2 SVGIG (reference sequence). This CDR3 spans 12 amino acids. V lost 3 bases, J lost 1 base, and 6 bases lay in between. The CDR3 nucleotides are TGTGCCTGGAGGGGAGGGAACACTGAAGCTTTCTTT. It codes for CAWRGGNTEAFF.

This sequence joins TRBV7-2 and TRBJ1-1; D remains unclear. V lost 1 base, J lost 0 bases, and 9 bases lay in between. There are 15 residues in the CDR3. The germline CDR1 and CDR2 sequences are SGHTA and FQGNSA. DNA for the CDR3: TGTGCCAGCAGCTTAGGAGGACTGGTGAACACTGAAGCTTTCTTT. Its protein is CASSLGGLVNTEAFF. Full variable domain (missing parts from reference TRBV7-2 and TRBJ1-1): GAGVSQSPSNKVTEKGKDVELRCDPISGHTALYWYRQSLGQGLEFLIYFQGNSAPDKSGLPSDRFSAERTGGSVSTLTIQRTQQEDSAVYLCASSLGGLVNTEAFFGQGTRLTVV.

V is TRBV5-1 and J is TRBJ2-2; TRBD2 matches at 13 bases. The CDR3 runs to 18 residues. Per the germline V gene, CDR1 is SGHRS and CDR2 is YFSETQ. Losses at the gene ends were 1 base for V and 0 bases for J; bases not matched to a gene: 3. The CDR3: CASSLYGTSGANTGELFF. In nucleotides, the CDR3 is TGCGCCAGCAGCTTGTACGGGACTAGCGGGGCGAACACCGGGGAGCTGTTTTTT.

The chain employs TRBV5-1 and TRBJ2-3, with 8 nucleotides matching TRBD2. V lost 1 base to trimming and J lost 3 bases; unmatched junction nucleotides: 7. Germline-derived CDR1 and CDR2 are SGHRS and YFSETQ. The CDR3 covers 16 residues. CDR3 residues: CASSLWSGSGTDTQYF. DNA of the CDR3: TGCGCCAGCAGCTTGTGGAGCGGGAGTGGGACAGATACGCAGTATTTT. The full variable domain, in which reference TRBV5-1 and TRBJ2-3 provide the parts outside the CDR3, is KAGVTQTPRYLIKTRGQQVTLSCSPISGHRSVSWYQQTPGQGLQFLFEYFSETQRNKGNFPGRFSGRQFSNSRSEMNVSTLELGDSALYLCASSLWSGSGTDTQYFGPGTRLTVL.

The V and J genes are TRBV7-9 and TRBJ1-5; TRBD1 matches at 8 bases. The CDR3 consists of 15 residues. Trimming cost V 5 bases and J 0 bases; bases outside gene matches: 3. Germline V gene lookup returns CDR1 SEHNR and CDR2 FQNEAQ (reference sequence). As DNA, the CDR3 is TGTGCCAGCAGCGCCGACAGGGGTAGCAATCAGCCCCAGCATTTT. Protein product: CASSADRGSNQPQHF.

The table lists this clone with a few counts. The chain employs TRBV5-1 and TRBJ1-2, with 7 bases aligning to TRBD1. Germline-derived CDR1 and CDR2 are SGHRS and YFSETQ. V was pared by 0 bases and J by 8 bases, with 7 bases of the junction left unmatched. The CDR3 is made up of 14 amino acids. CDR3 amino acids: CASSLVGGAVGYTF. In DNA form, the CDR3 reads TGCGCCAGCAGCTTGGTAGGGGGCGCAGTGGGCTACACCTTC. Complete variable domain (other parts from reference TRBV5-1 and TRBJ1-2): KAGVTQTPRYLIKTRGQQVTLSCSPISGHRSVSWYQQTPGQGLQFLFEYFSETQRNKGNFPGRFSGRQFSNSRSEMNVSTLELGDSALYLCASSLVGGAVGYTFGSGTRLTVV.

V and J are TRBV7-2 and TRBJ1-4; D remains ambiguous. There are 15 residues in the CDR3. The V and J ends lost 2 bases and 7 bases respectively, with 14 bases between them. Germline CDR1 and CDR2: SGHTA and FQGNSA. The CDR3 reads CASSLQGPWIEKLFF. CDR3 bases: TGTGCCAGCAGCTTACAAGGCCCGTGGATTGAAAAACTGTTTTTT.

CDR3 sequence reads: CASSVRDRGPYGYTF. CDR3 sequence (DNA): TGTGCCAGCAGCGTACGAGACAGGGGCCCTTATGGCTACACCTTC. V and J are TRBV5-4 and TRBJ1-2, with TRBD1 matching over 8 bases. The germline V gene has CDR1 SGHNT and CDR2 YYREEE (reference sequence). After removal of 4 bases from V and 5 bases from J, the junction contained 10 bases not matched to a gene. The CDR3 is 15 amino acids.